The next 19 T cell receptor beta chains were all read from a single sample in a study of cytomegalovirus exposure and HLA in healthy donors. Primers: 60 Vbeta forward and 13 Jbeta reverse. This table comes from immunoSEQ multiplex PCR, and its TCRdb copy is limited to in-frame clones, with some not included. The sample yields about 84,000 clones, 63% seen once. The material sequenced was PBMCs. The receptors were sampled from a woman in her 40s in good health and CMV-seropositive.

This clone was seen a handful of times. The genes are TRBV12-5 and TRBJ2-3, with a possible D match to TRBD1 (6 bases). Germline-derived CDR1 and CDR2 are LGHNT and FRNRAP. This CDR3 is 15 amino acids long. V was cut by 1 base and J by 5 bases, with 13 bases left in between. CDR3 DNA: TGTGCTAGTGGTTTGGGGACAGCCCCGGGAGATACGCAGTATTTT. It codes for CASGLGTAPGDTQYF. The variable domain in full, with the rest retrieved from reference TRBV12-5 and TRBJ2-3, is DARVTQTPRHKVTEMGQEVTMRCQPILGHNTVFWYRQTMMQGLELLAYFRNRAPLDDSGMPKDRFSAEMPDATLATLKIQPSEPRDSAVYFCASGLGTAPGDTQYFGPGTRLTVL.

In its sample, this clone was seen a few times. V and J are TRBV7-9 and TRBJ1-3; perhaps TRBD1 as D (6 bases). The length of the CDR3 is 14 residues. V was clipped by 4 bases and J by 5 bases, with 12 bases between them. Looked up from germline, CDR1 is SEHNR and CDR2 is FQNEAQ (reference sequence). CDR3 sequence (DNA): TGTGCCAGCAGCTCGGAGGACAGTCGAAACACCATATATTTT. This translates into CASSSEDSRNTIYF.

CDR3 nucleotide sequence: TGTGCCAGCAGCGCGGATTCCACAGATACGCAGTATTTT. Amino acid sequence: CASSADSTDTQYF. The chain has TRBV11-3 and TRBJ2-3; D is unclear. The CDR3 runs to 13 residues. Germline loops: CDR1 SGHNT, CDR2 YENEEA. The V and J ends lost 5 bases and 2 bases respectively, with 8 bases between them.

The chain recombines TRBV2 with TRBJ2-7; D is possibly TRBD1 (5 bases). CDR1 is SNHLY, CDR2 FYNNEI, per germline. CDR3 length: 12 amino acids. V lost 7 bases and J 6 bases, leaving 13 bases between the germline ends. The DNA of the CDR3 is TGTGCCAGCAAAAGACAGAGTACCGAGCAGTACTTC. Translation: CASKRQSTEQYF.

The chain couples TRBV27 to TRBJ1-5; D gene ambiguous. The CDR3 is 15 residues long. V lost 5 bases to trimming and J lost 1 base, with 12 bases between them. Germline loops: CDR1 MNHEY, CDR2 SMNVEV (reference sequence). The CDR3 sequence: CASSPGRGSNQPQHF. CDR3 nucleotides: TGTGCCAGCAGTCCCGGCCGAGGAAGCAATCAGCCCCAGCATTTT.

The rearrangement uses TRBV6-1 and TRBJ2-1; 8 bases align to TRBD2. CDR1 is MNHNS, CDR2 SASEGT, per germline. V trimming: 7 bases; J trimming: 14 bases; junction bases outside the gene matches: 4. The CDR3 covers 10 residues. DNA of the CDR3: TGTGCCAGCAAAACTAGCGGTAAGTTCTTC. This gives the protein CASKTSGKFF.

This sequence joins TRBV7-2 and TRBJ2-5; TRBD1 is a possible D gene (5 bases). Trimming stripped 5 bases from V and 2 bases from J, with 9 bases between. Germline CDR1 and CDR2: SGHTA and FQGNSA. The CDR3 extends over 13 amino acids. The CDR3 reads CASSGNRQETQYF. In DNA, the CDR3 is TGTGCCAGCAGCGGTAACAGGCAAGAGACCCAGTACTTC.

In DNA, the CDR3 is TGTGCCAGCAGCCGTCGACAGGAGGCCTACGAGCAGTACTTC. Its protein is CASSRRQEAYEQYF. The V gene is TRBV27, the J gene TRBJ2-7; the D gene is possibly TRBD1 (6 bases). The CDR3 spans 14 residues. Trimming stripped 6 bases from V and 2 bases from J, with 14 bases between. Per the germline V gene, CDR1 is MNHEY and CDR2 is SMNVEV (reference sequence).

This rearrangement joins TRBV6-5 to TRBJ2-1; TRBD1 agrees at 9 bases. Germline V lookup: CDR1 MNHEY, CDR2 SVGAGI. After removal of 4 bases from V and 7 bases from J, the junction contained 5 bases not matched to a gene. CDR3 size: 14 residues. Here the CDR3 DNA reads TGTGCCAGCAGTTTTCGGACAGGGGCGAATGAGCAGTTCTTC. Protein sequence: CASSFRTGANEQFF.

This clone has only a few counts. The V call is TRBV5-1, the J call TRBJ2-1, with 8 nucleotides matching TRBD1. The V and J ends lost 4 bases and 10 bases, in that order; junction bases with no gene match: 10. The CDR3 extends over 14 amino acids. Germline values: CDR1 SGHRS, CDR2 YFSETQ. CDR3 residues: CASSAGTGYTEQFF. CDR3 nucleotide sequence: TGCGCCAGCAGCGCCGGGACAGGTTATACAGAGCAGTTCTTC.

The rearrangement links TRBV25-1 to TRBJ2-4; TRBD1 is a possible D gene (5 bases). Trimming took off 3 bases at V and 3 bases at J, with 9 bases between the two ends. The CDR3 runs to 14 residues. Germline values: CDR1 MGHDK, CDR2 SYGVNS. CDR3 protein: CASSDQGSKNIQYF. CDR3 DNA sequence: TGTGCCAGCAGTGACCAGGGTAGCAAAAACATTCAGTACTTC.

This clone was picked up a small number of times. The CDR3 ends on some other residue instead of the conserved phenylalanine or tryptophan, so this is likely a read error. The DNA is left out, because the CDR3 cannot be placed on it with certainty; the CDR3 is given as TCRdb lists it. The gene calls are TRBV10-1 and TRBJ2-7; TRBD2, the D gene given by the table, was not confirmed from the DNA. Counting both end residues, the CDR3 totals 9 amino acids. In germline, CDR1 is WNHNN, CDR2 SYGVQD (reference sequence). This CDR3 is CASSETKPL.

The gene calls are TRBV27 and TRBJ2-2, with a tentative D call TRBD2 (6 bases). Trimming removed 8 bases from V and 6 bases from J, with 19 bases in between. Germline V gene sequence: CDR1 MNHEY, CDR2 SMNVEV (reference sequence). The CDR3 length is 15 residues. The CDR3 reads CASRAGGKEAGELFF. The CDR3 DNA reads TGTGCCAGCCGGGCTGGCGGGAAAGAAGCCGGGGAGCTGTTTTTT.

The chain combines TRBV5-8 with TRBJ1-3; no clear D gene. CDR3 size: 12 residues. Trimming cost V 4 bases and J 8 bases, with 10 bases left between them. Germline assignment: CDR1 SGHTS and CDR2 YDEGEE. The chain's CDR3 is CASSHPGHTIYF. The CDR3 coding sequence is TGTGCCAGCAGCCACCCCGGTCACACCATATATTTT.

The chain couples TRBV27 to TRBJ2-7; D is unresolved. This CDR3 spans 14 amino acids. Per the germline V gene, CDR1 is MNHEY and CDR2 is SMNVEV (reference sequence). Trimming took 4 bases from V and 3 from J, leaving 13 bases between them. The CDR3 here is CASSSPRLNYEQYF. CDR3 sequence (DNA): TGTGCCAGCAGTTCTCCACGGTTGAACTACGAGCAGTACTTC.

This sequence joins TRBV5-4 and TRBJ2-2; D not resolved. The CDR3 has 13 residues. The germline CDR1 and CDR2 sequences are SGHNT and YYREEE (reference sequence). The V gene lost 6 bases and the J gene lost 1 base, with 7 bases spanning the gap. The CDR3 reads CASKRQNTGELFF. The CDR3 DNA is TGTGCCAGCAAACGACAGAACACCGGGGAGCTGTTTTTT.

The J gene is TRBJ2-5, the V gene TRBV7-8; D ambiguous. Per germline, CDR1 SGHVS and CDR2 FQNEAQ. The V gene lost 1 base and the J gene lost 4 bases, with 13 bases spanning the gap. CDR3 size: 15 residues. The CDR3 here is CASSLVLGTGETQYF. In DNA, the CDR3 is TGTGCCAGCAGCTTAGTCTTGGGTACGGGAGAGACCCAGTACTTC.

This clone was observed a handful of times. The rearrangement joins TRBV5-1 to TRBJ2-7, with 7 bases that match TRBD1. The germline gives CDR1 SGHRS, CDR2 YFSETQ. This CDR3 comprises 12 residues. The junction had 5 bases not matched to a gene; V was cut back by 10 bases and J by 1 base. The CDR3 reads CAQPGQSYEQYF. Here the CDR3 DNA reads TGCGCCCAGCCGGGACAGTCCTACGAGCAGTACTTC.

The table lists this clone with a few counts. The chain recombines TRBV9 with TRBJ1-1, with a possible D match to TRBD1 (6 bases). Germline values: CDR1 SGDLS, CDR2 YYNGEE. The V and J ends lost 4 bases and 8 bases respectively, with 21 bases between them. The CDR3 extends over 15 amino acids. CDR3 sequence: CASSQTWGPPSEAFF. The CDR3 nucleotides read TGTGCCAGCAGCCAAACCTGGGGGCCCCCATCCGAAGCTTTCTTT.